A single sample is the source of the 16 T cell receptor beta chains below, sequenced in a study of blood T cell repertoires in COVID-19 (dated by TCRdb to about 2020). Libraries were made using the immunoSEQ multiplex PCR assay. In its TCRdb copy, this immuneACCESS table keeps in-frame sequences only and misses some clones. Where compared with another copy, unresolved V genes explain less than half of these, and the others have no known cause. Recorded for this sample are some 100,000 clones; about 81% of them occurred a single time. Together, the top ten hold around an eighth of the sample. Sequences were obtained from peripheral blood. Receptors originate from a human donor in a cohort sampled during active COVID-19.

The chain joins TRBV10-1 to TRBJ2-7; a possible D gene is TRBD1 (6 bases). The CDR3 has 13 amino acids. Germline lookup yields CDR1 WNHNN and CDR2 SYGVQD (reference sequence). Trimming took 5 bases from V and 2 from J, leaving 10 bases between them. This CDR3 is CASSQGQAYEQYF. As DNA, the CDR3 is TGCGCCAGCAGTCAGGGACAAGCCTACGAGCAGTACTTC.

This clone was counted once. This sequence joins TRBV5-1 and TRBJ1-4, with D possibly matching TRBD1 (5 bases). The length of the CDR3 is 16 residues. The V end was cut by 4 bases, the J end by 0 bases, with 13 bases between. The germline gives CDR1 SGHRS, CDR2 YFSETQ. The CDR3 sequence is CASSHRQRATNEKLFF. Here the CDR3 DNA reads TGCGCCAGCAGCCACCGACAGCGAGCAACTAATGAAAAACTGTTTTTT.

Many counts were recorded for this clone. The chain employs TRBV30 and TRBJ2-7; 8 nucleotides align to TRBD2. The CDR3 length is 14 residues. The germline V gene encodes CDR1 GTSNPN and CDR2 SVGIG (reference sequence). Trimming at V came to 2 bases and at J to 2 bases, leaving 5 bases not matched to a gene. The CDR3 nucleotides read TGTGCCTGGAGTACTTGGACTAGCCCCTACGAGCAGTACTTC. As protein: CAWSTWTSPYEQYF.

The V gene is TRBV19, the J gene TRBJ1-6; D not resolved. V was cut by 4 bases and J by 8 bases, with 9 bases left in between. The germline gives CDR1 LNHDA, CDR2 SQIVND (reference sequence). The CDR3 loop spans 13 amino acids. The CDR3, as DNA: TGTGCCAGTAGTAACCTATTTGATTCACCCCTCCACTTT. It encodes CASSNLFDSPLHF. Full variable domain (outside the CDR3, taken from reference TRBV19 and TRBJ1-6): DGGITQSPKYLFRKEGQNVTLSCEQNLNHDAMYWYRQDPGQGLRLIYYSQIVNDFQKGDIAEGYSVSREKKESFPLTVTSAQKNPTAFYLCASSNLFDSPLHFGNGTRLTVT.

V and J are TRBV7-2 and TRBJ2-2, with a weak D call TRBD2 (7 bases). The CDR3 has 16 residues. The germline V gene encodes CDR1 SGHTA and CDR2 FQGNSA. V lost 5 bases to trimming and J lost 4 bases, with 17 bases between them. In nucleotides, the CDR3 is TGTGCCAGCAGCCGGGGGAGGGCCAGGGGCACCGGGGAGCTGTTTTTT. Residues: CASSRGRARGTGELFF.

The chain recombines TRBV4-3 with TRBJ1-6, with a possible D match to TRBD1 (5 bases). Trimming took 1 base from V and 8 from J, leaving 15 bases between them. The CDR3 is 16 residues long. CDR1 is LGHNA, CDR2 YSLEER, per germline. CDR3 loop: CASSQAQGSPHSPLHF. The CDR3, as DNA: TGCGCCAGCAGCCAAGCGCAGGGTTCTCCCCATTCACCCCTCCACTTT.

This clone was picked up one time. The chain recombines TRBV6-6 with TRBJ2-1; 8 bases align to TRBD2. The V and J ends lost 8 bases and 8 bases, in that order; junction bases with no gene match: 14. Germline V CDR1 and CDR2: MNHNY, SVGAGI (reference sequence). The CDR3 is 15 residues long. The CDR3 spells CASADRVGGADEQFF. The CDR3 bases are TGTGCCAGCGCGGACCGGGTCGGGGGGGCCGATGAGCAGTTCTTC.

The chain combines TRBV9 with TRBJ1-2, with 9 bases that match TRBD1. The CDR3 has 16 residues. Germline CDR1 SGDLS, CDR2 YYNGEE. V was clipped by 3 bases and J by 7 bases; unmatched bases: 13. The CDR3 loop reads CASSAPSSGTGSGYTF. For the CDR3, the DNA is TGTGCCAGCAGCGCCCCCTCTTCCGGGACAGGGTCTGGCTACACCTTC.

This sequence joins TRBV7-6 and TRBJ2-1, with D possibly being TRBD2 (5 bases). Trimming removed 1 base at V and 2 bases at J, with 12 bases between. The CDR3 has 16 residues. Germline V lookup: CDR1 SGHVS, CDR2 FNYEAQ. As DNA, the CDR3 is TGTGCCAGCAGCTTAGTATCGTCGGGGACCTACAATGAGCAGTTCTTC. Protein sequence: CASSLVSSGTYNEQFF.

This clone was observed a single time. The chain employs TRBV5-1 and TRBJ2-5; no reliable D call. The CDR3 consists of 11 residues. The germline V gene encodes CDR1 SGHRS and CDR2 YFSETQ. V was cut by 3 bases and J by 2 bases, with 2 bases left in between. The CDR3 protein is CASSSQETQYF. CDR3 coding DNA: TGCGCCAGCAGCTCACAAGAGACCCAGTACTTC.

The chain has TRBV5-1 and TRBJ1-2; TRBD1 matches 8 bases. The V segment lost 0 bases and the J segment 7 bases; nucleotides outside the gene matches: 11. From germline, CDR1 is SGHRS and CDR2 YFSETQ. The CDR3 is made up of 16 amino acids. The CDR3 is CASSLGQGAEIGGYTF. Here the CDR3 DNA reads TGCGCCAGCAGCTTGGGGCAGGGGGCTGAAATAGGTGGCTACACCTTC.

This clone occurred once. The chain links TRBV10-2 to TRBJ2-6; D unclear. From germline, CDR1 is WSHSY and CDR2 SAAADI. This CDR3 contains 13 residues. The V gene lost 6 bases and the J gene lost 4 bases, with 7 bases spanning the gap. CDR3 residues: CASSAEGANVLTF. CDR3 bases: TGCGCCAGCAGCGCGGAGGGGGCCAACGTCCTGACTTTC.

The V and J genes are TRBV5-1 and TRBJ2-5; 9 nucleotides agree with TRBD2. The CDR3 totals 15 residues. V lost 1 base, J lost 5 bases, and 6 bases stayed unmatched. Germline V gene data show CDR1 as SGHRS and CDR2 as YFSETQ. The CDR3 bases are TGCGCCAGCAGCTTGATAGCGGGGGTGAGGGAGACCCAGTACTTC. This codes for CASSLIAGVRETQYF.

This chain connects TRBV5-6 to TRBJ1-2, with D hard to call. The CDR3 has 15 amino acids. Germline lookup yields CDR1 SGHDT and CDR2 YYEEEE. The V end was cut by 5 bases, the J end by 8 bases, with 22 bases between. For the CDR3, the DNA is TGTGCCAGCAGGAGACGAGGAACTTCGACGGGGGGCTACACCTTC. Translating it yields CASRRRGTSTGGYTF.

This CDR3 is CSASRSGTTNTEAFF. CDR3 sequence (DNA): TGCAGTGCTAGTCGCAGTGGGACAACTAACACTGAAGCTTTCTTT. J is TRBJ1-1 and V is TRBV20-1; D perhaps matches TRBD1 (6 bases). CDR1 and CDR2 from the germline V gene are DFQATT and SNEGSKA (reference sequence). This CDR3 is 15 amino acids long. V was cut by 3 bases and J by 2 bases, with 16 bases left in between.

The rearrangement joins TRBV6-5 to TRBJ2-5; tentatively, D is TRBD2 (7 bases). CDR1 is MNHEY, CDR2 SVGAGI, per germline. Trimming stripped 8 bases from V and 4 bases from J, with 17 bases between. CDR3 length: 14 amino acids. The CDR3 loop reads CASPGGGLGETQYF. Written as DNA, the CDR3 is TGTGCCAGCCCTGGCGGGGGCCTGGGAGAGACCCAGTACTTC.